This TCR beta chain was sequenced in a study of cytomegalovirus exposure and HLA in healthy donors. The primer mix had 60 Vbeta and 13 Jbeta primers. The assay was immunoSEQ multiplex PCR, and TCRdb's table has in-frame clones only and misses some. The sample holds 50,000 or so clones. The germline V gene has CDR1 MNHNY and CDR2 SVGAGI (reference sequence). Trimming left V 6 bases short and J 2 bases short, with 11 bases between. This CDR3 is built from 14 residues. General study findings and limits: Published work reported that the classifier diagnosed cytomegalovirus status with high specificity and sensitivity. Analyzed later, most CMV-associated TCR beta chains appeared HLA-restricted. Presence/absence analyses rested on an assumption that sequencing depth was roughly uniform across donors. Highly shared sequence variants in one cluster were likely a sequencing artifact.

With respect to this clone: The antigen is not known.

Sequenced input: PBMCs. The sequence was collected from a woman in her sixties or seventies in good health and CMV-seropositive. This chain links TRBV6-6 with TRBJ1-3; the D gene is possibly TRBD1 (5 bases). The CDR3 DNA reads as TGTGCCAGCAGGGAGGGGCCGACTGGAAACACCATATATTTT. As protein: CASREGPTGNTIYF.